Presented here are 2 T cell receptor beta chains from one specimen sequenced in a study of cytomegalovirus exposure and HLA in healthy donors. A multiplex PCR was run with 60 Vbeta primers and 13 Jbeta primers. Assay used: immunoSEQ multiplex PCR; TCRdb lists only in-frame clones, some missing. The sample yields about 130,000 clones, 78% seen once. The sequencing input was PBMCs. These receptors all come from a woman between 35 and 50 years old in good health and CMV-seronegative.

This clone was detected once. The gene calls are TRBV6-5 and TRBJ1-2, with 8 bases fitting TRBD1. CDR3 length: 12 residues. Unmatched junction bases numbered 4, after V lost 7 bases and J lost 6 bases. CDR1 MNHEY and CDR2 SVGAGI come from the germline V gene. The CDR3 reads CASTQGQDGYTF. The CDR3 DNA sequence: TGTGCCAGCACCCAGGGACAGGATGGCTACACCTTC.

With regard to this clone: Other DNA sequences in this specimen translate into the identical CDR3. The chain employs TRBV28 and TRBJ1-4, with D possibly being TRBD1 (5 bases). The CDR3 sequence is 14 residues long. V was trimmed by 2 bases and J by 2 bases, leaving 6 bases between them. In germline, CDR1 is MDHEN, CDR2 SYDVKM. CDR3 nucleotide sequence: TGTGCCAGCAGTTTAGGGGGGACTAATGAAAAACTGTTTTTT. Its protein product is CASSLGGTNEKLFF.